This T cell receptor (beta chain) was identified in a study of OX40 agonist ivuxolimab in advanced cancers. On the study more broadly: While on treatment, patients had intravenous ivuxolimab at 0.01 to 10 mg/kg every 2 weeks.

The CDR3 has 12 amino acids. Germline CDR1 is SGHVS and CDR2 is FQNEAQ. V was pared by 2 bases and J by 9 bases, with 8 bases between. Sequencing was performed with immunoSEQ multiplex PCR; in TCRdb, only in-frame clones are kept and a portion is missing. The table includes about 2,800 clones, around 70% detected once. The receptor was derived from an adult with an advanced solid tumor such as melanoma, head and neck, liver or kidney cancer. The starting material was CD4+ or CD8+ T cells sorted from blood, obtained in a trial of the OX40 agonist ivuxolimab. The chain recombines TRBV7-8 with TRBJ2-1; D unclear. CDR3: CASSLTATEQFF. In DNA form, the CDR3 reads TGTGCCAGCAGCTTAACCGCGACTGAGCAGTTCTTC.